This T cell receptor (beta chain) was found in a study of cytomegalovirus exposure and HLA in healthy donors. For the study at large: Unique TCRs from HLA-typed donors, about 78 million of them, were held in an early data release.

In germline, CDR1 is DFQATT, CDR2 SNEGSKA (reference sequence). The junction had 3 bases not matched to a gene; V was cut back by 5 bases and J by 7 bases. The CDR3 contains 11 residues. In regard to this clone: Its antigen is not known.

Whole-study results and caveats: Accounts indicate the classifier identified cytomegalovirus status with strong specificity and sensitivity. Later analysis identified a missense DCLRE1C variant that was linked to TCR beta V- and J-gene trimming.

A multiplex PCR was run with 60 Vbeta primers and 13 Jbeta primers. Profiled with immunoSEQ multiplex PCR; TCRdb holds only in-frame clones, not every one. The ten top clones account for about 1.6%, within a sample of under 150,000 clones. The source material was PBMCs. V gene TRBV20-1 combines with J gene TRBJ1-1, with 8 bases aligning to TRBD1. The TCR originated in a woman aged 40 to 50 in good health and CMV-seronegative. CDR3 sequence: CSAGQGNEAFF. DNA of the CDR3: TGCAGTGCTGGACAGGGAAATGAAGCTTTCTTT.